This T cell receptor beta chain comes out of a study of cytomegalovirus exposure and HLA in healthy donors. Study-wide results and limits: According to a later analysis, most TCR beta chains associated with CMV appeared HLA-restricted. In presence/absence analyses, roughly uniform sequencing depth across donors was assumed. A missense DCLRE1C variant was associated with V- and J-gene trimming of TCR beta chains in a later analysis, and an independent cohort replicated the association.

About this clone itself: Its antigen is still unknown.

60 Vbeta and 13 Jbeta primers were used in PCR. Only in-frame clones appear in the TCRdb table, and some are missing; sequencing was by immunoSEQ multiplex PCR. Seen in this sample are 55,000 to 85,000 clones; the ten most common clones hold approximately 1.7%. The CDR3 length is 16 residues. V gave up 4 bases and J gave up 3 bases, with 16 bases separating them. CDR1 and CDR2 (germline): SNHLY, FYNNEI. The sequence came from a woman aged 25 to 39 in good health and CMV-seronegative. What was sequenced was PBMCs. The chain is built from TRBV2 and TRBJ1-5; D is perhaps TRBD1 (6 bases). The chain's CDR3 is CASSVERQAHNQPQHF. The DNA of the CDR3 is TGTGCCAGCAGTGTCGAGCGACAGGCCCACAATCAGCCCCAGCATTTT.